This record concerns one T cell receptor beta chain sequence. Antigen unknown. This sample was taken from a study of CD8 T cells in ankylosing spondylitis. Study conclusions and caveats: A TCR beta motif of several highly homologous variants seemed to mark ankylosing spondylitis blood.

Scientists made TCR beta libraries using quantitative 5'-RACE with molecular barcodes. TCRdb reanalysed the 5' RACE reads using MiXCR and keeps one entry per CDR3 protein. The table shows some 800,000 distinct CDR3 sequences, with 10% to 15% occurring only once. The CDR3 consists of 16 residues. Germline V gene sequence: CDR1 SGHNT, CDR2 YENEEA. The V segment lost 5 bases and the J segment 0 bases; nucleotides outside the gene matches: 4. This chain links TRBV11-3 with TRBJ2-2; TRBD1 aligns across 9 bases. The sequence was obtained from a male donor with ankylosing spondylitis. The sequenced sample consisted of blood, either unsorted or a sorted T cell fraction (not recorded which). CDR3 sequence reads: CASSIRTGANTGELFF. The CDR3 nucleotides are TGTGCCAGCAGCATCAGGACAGGGGCGAACACCGGGGAGCTGTTTTTT.